One and the same sample provided the 32 T cell receptor beta chains below, sequenced in a study of OX40 agonist ivuxolimab in advanced cancers. The method was immunoSEQ multiplex PCR; TCRdb's version includes in-frame clones alone and lacks a portion of them. This table holds some 85,000 clones, roughly nine tenths found once. This material consisted of CD4+ or CD8+ T cells sorted from blood, taken in a trial of the OX40 agonist ivuxolimab. Every receptor here comes from an adult with an advanced solid tumor such as melanoma, head and neck, liver or kidney cancer.

This chain connects TRBV7-2 to TRBJ1-3, with D uncertain. Germline V CDR1 and CDR2: SGHTA, FQGNSA. The V end lost 2 bases, the J end lost 1 base, and 9 bases lay between the germline ends. This CDR3 has 15 amino acids. CDR3 bases: TGTGCCAGCAGCTTATTTTCGGCTTCTGGAAACACCATATATTTT. Amino acid sequence: CASSLFSASGNTIYF.

This rearrangement joins TRBV28 to TRBJ2-7, with D possibly TRBD2 on 5 matching bases. The germline V and J ends were trimmed by 2 bases and 2 bases, with 10 bases remaining between them. The CDR3 totals 14 residues. Germline V gene lookup returns CDR1 MDHEN and CDR2 SYDVKM. DNA of the CDR3: TGTGCCAGCAGTTTAGTTGGGAGCACCTACGAGCAGTACTTC. The encoded protein is CASSLVGSTYEQYF.

The V call is TRBV5-1, the J call TRBJ2-7, with 7 positions matching TRBD2. V trimming: 6 bases; J trimming: 3 bases; junction bases outside the gene matches: 12. The CDR3 spans 15 residues. Looked up from germline, CDR1 is SGHRS and CDR2 is YFSETQ. As DNA, the CDR3 is TGCGCCAGCAAATTCGGGGCTAGCGGAATCTACGAGCAGTACTTC. This gives the protein CASKFGASGIYEQYF.

This sequence joins TRBV19 and TRBJ2-7; D is uncertain. The germline V and J ends were trimmed by 0 bases and 1 base, with 7 bases remaining between them. The CDR3 runs 14 residues. Germline-derived CDR1 and CDR2 are LNHDA and SQIVND (reference sequence). The CDR3 DNA is TGTGCCAGTAGTATAGATTGGACGTCCTACGAGCAGTACTTC. The encoded protein is CASSIDWTSYEQYF.

The V and J genes are TRBV10-2 and TRBJ2-7, with no clear D. The CDR3 is 13 amino acids. Trimming cost V 2 bases and J 3 bases, with 8 bases left between them. Germline loops: CDR1 WSHSY, CDR2 SAAADI. The CDR3 DNA follows: TGCGCCAGCAGTGAGGGTCTTGGCTACGAGCAGTACTTC. Translation: CASSEGLGYEQYF.

This clone occurred once. The V call is TRBV27, the J call TRBJ2-7, with D tentatively TRBD1 (6 bases). Germline CDR1 MNHEY, CDR2 SMNVEV (reference sequence). This CDR3 spans 14 amino acids. V lost 8 bases and J 5 bases, leaving 19 bases between the germline ends. The CDR3 loop reads CASWGRSSTHEQYF. The CDR3 region has the DNA TGTGCCAGCTGGGGGCGGAGTAGCACCCACGAGCAGTACTTC.

The V call is TRBV28, the J call TRBJ1-2; 9 bases map to TRBD1. This CDR3 region has 13 residues. CDR1 and CDR2 from the germline V gene are MDHEN and SYDVKM. Trimming at V came to 7 bases and at J to 5 bases, leaving 5 bases not matched to a gene. CDR3 residues: CASTIGQGYGYTF. DNA for the CDR3: TGTGCCAGCACCATCGGACAGGGGTATGGCTACACCTTC.

The CDR3 region is CASIPGQSNYGYTF. For the CDR3, the DNA is TGTGCCAGTATCCCGGGACAGTCTAACTATGGCTACACCTTC. The chain links TRBV19 to TRBJ1-2, with 7 bases matching TRBD1. The V gene's germline CDR1 is LNHDA and CDR2 SQIVND (reference sequence). V gave up 7 bases and J gave up 0 bases; unmatched junction bases: 5. There are 14 residues in the CDR3. Full variable domain (remainder filled in from reference TRBV19 and TRBJ1-2): DGGITQSPKYLFRKEGQNVTLSCEQNLNHDAMYWYRQDPGQGLRLIYYSQIVNDFQKGDIAEGYSVSREKKESFPLTVTSAQKNPTAFYLCASIPGQSNYGYTFGSGTRLTVV.

The genes are TRBV6-6 and TRBJ2-1; D gene uncertain. The V end was cut by 1 base, the J end by 10 bases, with 8 bases between. CDR1 and CDR2 from the germline V gene are MNHNY and SVGAGI (reference sequence). The CDR3 consists of 12 residues. The CDR3 DNA is TGTGCCAGCAGTTACTTGTGGTCCGAGCAGTTCTTC. It yields the protein CASSYLWSEQFF.

The V call is TRBV11-3, the J call TRBJ2-1, with TRBD2 identical over 10 bases. The CDR3 sequence is 16 residues long. Trimming took 5 bases from V and 1 from J; bases not matched to a gene: 5. Germline V CDR1 and CDR2: SGHNT, YENEEA. Written as DNA, the CDR3 is TGTGCCAGCAGCAAAACTAGCGGGGATTCCTACAATGAGCAGTTCTTC. It is translated as CASSKTSGDSYNEQFF.

V is TRBV11-2 and J is TRBJ1-4, with D maybe TRBD1 (5 bases). Germline CDR1 SGHAT, CDR2 FQNNGV. The length of the CDR3 is 13 residues. V dropped 4 bases and J dropped 8 bases, with 11 bases sitting between them. The CDR3 region is CASSSGTREKLFF. The DNA for the CDR3 is TGTGCCAGCAGCTCGGGGACCCGAGAAAAACTGTTTTTT.

The rearrangement uses TRBV4-1 and TRBJ2-5, with 12 bases identical to TRBD1. V trimming: 4 bases; J trimming: 5 bases; junction bases outside the gene matches: 8. Germline CDR1 is MGHRA and CDR2 is YSYEKL. This CDR3 is 16 amino acids long. CDR3 in DNA: TGCGCCAGCAGCCGGGGACAGGGGGCGCTACGGGAGACCCAGTACTTC. Its translation is CASSRGQGALRETQYF.

A single count supports this clone. V gene TRBV29-1 combines with J gene TRBJ2-3; the match to TRBD2 covers 10 bases. The CDR3 runs to 16 residues. V gave up 6 bases and J gave up 6 bases; unmatched junction bases: 15. Germline CDR1 SQVTM, CDR2 ANQGSEA. This CDR3 is CSVPRGLAGVSDTQYF. CDR3 nucleotides: TGCAGCGTCCCGCGCGGCCTAGCGGGAGTCTCTGATACGCAGTATTTT.

The chain combines TRBV7-2 with TRBJ2-5, with 7 bases fitting TRBD1. Germline V gene data show CDR1 as SGHTA and CDR2 as FQGNSA. The CDR3 totals 14 residues. V gave up 5 bases and J gave up 6 bases; unmatched junction bases: 9. CDR3 loop: CASSPRDSRKTQYF. The CDR3, as DNA: TGTGCCAGCAGCCCAAGGGACAGTCGGAAGACCCAGTACTTC.

The chain couples TRBV5-1 to TRBJ2-2; 8 bases are a match to TRBD1. Germline lookup yields CDR1 SGHRS and CDR2 YFSETQ. Germline trimming cut 0 bases from V and 2 bases from J; bases unmatched to any gene: 6. The CDR3 runs 17 residues. CDR3 DNA sequence: TGCGCCAGCAGCTTGGGGTCGGGACAGGTTAACACCGGGGAGCTGTTTTTT. Translating it yields CASSLGSGQVNTGELFF.

V usage is TRBV16 and J usage is TRBJ1-1; D gene unclear. V gave up 4 bases and J gave up 4 bases, with 10 bases separating them. Looked up from germline, CDR1 is KGHSY and CDR2 is FQNENV. The CDR3 has 13 residues. The CDR3 region is CASSRVEGTEAFF. The CDR3 bases are TGTGCCAGCAGCCGTGTGGAGGGCACTGAAGCTTTCTTT.

In its sample, this clone was seen a few times. The genes are TRBV7-9 and TRBJ2-2; D may be TRBD2 (5 bases). V was trimmed by 3 bases and J by 3 bases, leaving 11 bases between them. CDR1 is SEHNR, CDR2 FQNEAQ, per germline (reference sequence). The CDR3 is 15 residues long. The CDR3 coding sequence is TGTGCCAGCAGCTTTATGGGCGGGCACACCGGGGAGCTGTTTTTT. It is translated as CASSFMGGHTGELFF.

The chain has TRBV28 and TRBJ2-7, with D perhaps TRBD1 (6 bases). There are 15 residues in the CDR3. The ends were cut back, 4 bases at V and 1 base at J, with 14 bases in the middle. Germline V gene data show CDR1 as MDHEN and CDR2 as SYDVKM. The CDR3 nucleotides are TGTGCCAGCAGTTCAGCGGACAGCACTTCCTACGAGCAGTACTTC. Amino acid sequence: CASSSADSTSYEQYF.

The chain carries TRBV28 and TRBJ1-4; D is perhaps TRBD1 (6 bases). This CDR3 is 14 amino acids long. Per germline, CDR1 MDHEN and CDR2 SYDVKM. The ends were cut back, 3 bases at V and 8 bases at J, with 13 bases in the middle. CDR3 nucleotide sequence: TGTGCCAGCAGTTTCCCCTCTAGGGGGGAAAAACTGTTTTTT. Its protein product is CASSFPSRGEKLFF.

This chain links TRBV7-2 with TRBJ2-1; perhaps TRBD2 as D (6 bases). Trimming removed 7 bases at V and 9 bases at J, with 22 bases between. The CDR3 has 15 amino acids. Germline V CDR1 and CDR2: SGHTA, FQGNSA. CDR3 in amino acids: CASKTRRTGAGEQFF. Written as DNA, the CDR3 is TGTGCCAGCAAAACGCGACGGACGGGAGCGGGTGAGCAGTTCTTC.

The chain joins TRBV25-1 to TRBJ2-3; 8 bases fit TRBD2. Per germline, CDR1 MGHDK and CDR2 SYGVNS. This CDR3 region has 16 residues. After removal of 5 bases from V and 2 bases from J, the junction contained 9 bases not matched to a gene. CDR3 residues: CASSLFAGGFTDTQYF. Here the CDR3 DNA reads TGTGCCAGCAGTCTTTTTGCGGGAGGCTTCACAGATACGCAGTATTTT.

The genes are TRBV10-3 and TRBJ1-1; weak D call: TRBD1 (5 bases). The ends were cut back, 7 bases at V and 0 bases at J, with 15 bases in the middle. The germline CDR1 and CDR2 sequences are ENHRY and SYGVKD. The CDR3 sequence is 15 residues long. This CDR3 reads CAITARQHMNTEAFF. The CDR3 bases are TGTGCCATCACCGCCAGACAGCACATGAACACTGAAGCTTTCTTT.

V and J are TRBV6-5 and TRBJ2-7; D may be TRBD1 (6 bases). This CDR3 contains 15 residues. The germline V gene encodes CDR1 MNHEY and CDR2 SVGAGI. The germline V and J ends were trimmed by 6 bases and 0 bases, with 15 bases remaining between them. CDR3 in amino acids: CASSPGTFFSYEQYF. For the CDR3, the DNA is TGTGCCAGCAGCCCCGGGACATTTTTCTCCTACGAGCAGTACTTC.

The rearrangement links TRBV5-1 to TRBJ2-7, with 9 bases identical to TRBD2. V was pared by 2 bases and J by 3 bases, with 6 bases of the junction left unmatched. This CDR3 comprises 15 residues. Germline CDR1 reads SGHRS; CDR2 reads YFSETQ. DNA of the CDR3: TGCGCCAGCAGCTTTGGGGCTAGCGGGAACTACGAGCAGTACTTC. Translating gives CASSFGASGNYEQYF. Supplemented by reference TRBV5-1 and TRBJ2-7, the full variable domain reads KAGVTQTPRYLIKTRGQQVTLSCSPISGHRSVSWYQQTPGQGLQFLFEYFSETQRNKGNFPGRFSGRQFSNSRSEMNVSTLELGDSALYLCASSFGASGNYEQYFGPGTRLTVT.

V is TRBV7-8 and J is TRBJ2-3, with TRBD2 matching over 7 bases. V was clipped by 5 bases and J by 2 bases; unmatched bases: 10. This CDR3 comprises 16 residues. CDR1 is SGHVS, CDR2 FQNEAQ, per germline. CDR3 loop: CASSQMVGGSTDTQYF. CDR3 bases: TGTGCCAGCAGCCAAATGGTGGGAGGGTCCACAGATACGCAGTATTTT.

This sequence joins TRBV6-1 and TRBJ2-7; D gene unclear. V was clipped by 4 bases and J by 0 bases, with 7 bases between them. The CDR3 extends over 13 amino acids. CDR1 and CDR2 (germline): MNHNS, SASEGT. The CDR3 DNA sequence: TGTGCCAGCAGTGCGCGCGACTCCTACGAGCAGTACTTC. Translation gives CASSARDSYEQYF.

V usage is TRBV27 and J usage is TRBJ2-1; D perhaps matches TRBD2 (5 bases). The germline V and J ends were trimmed by 3 bases and 4 bases, with 13 bases remaining between them. The germline V gene encodes CDR1 MNHEY and CDR2 SMNVEV (reference sequence). The CDR3 length is 15 residues. The chain's CDR3 is CASSFGSPFYNEQFF. The CDR3 bases are TGTGCCAGCAGTTTTGGGAGCCCCTTTTACAATGAGCAGTTCTTC.

The V call is TRBV28, the J call TRBJ1-2; the D gene is possibly TRBD1 (5 bases). The CDR3 is 15 residues long. The V gene's germline CDR1 is MDHEN and CDR2 SYDVKM. Between the trimmed V and J ends, which lost 4 bases and 4 bases, there was a span of 16 bases. The DNA of the CDR3 is TGTGCCAGCAGTTCCCAAGGGGAGGGGTTCTATGGCTACACCTTC. Amino acids: CASSSQGEGFYGYTF.

This chain connects TRBV19 to TRBJ1-5; 7 bases map to TRBD1. After removal of 5 bases from V and 4 bases from J, the junction contained 8 bases not matched to a gene. Germline-derived CDR1 and CDR2 are LNHDA and SQIVND (reference sequence). This CDR3 comprises 15 residues. The CDR3, as DNA: TGTGCCAGTAGTGTCGGGACAGCCCAAAATCAGCCCCAGCATTTT. Translating gives CASSVGTAQNQPQHF.

The V call is TRBV4-1, the J call TRBJ1-5; no definite D call. The CDR3 length is 15 residues. V gave up 0 bases and J gave up 5 bases, with 11 bases separating them. CDR1 and CDR2 (germline): MGHRA, YSYEKL. The CDR3 reads CASSQERAKYQPQHF. The CDR3 DNA follows: TGCGCCAGCAGCCAAGAACGAGCAAAATATCAGCCCCAGCATTTT.

The chain recombines TRBV19 with TRBJ1-5; D is unresolved. The CDR3 totals 16 residues. From germline, CDR1 is LNHDA and CDR2 SQIVND (reference sequence). The V end lost 8 bases, the J end lost 5 bases, and 22 bases lay between the germline ends. The CDR3 DNA sequence: TGTGCCAGTGAAGATATCCCCGGCGGGTCGCATCAGCCCCAGCATTTT. It is translated as CASEDIPGGSHQPQHF.

The genes are TRBV30 and TRBJ2-1; D uncertain. The CDR3 is made up of 13 amino acids. Germline V CDR1 and CDR2: GTSNPN, SVGIG (reference sequence). Between the trimmed V and J ends, which lost 0 bases and 6 bases, there was a span of 9 bases. In DNA, the CDR3 is TGTGCCTGGAGTGTACCTGGGGTCAATGAGCAGTTCTTC. This codes for CAWSVPGVNEQFF.